Each of the 10 T cell receptor beta chains below was sequenced from the same sample in a study of shared clonotypes between healthy human individuals. Measured with immunoSEQ multiplex PCR; TCRdb has only the in-frame clones, and not every one. The repertoire holds over 1.5 million clones, with about 98% as singletons. Sequencing was carried out using naive CD4+ T cells sorted from blood. Documented subset: CD45RA+ positively selected. The receptors stem from a man younger than 45 in good health.

V gene TRBV9 combines with J gene TRBJ2-3; possibly TRBD1 for D (5 bases). The CDR3 is 15 residues long. V was shortened by 4 bases and J by 2 bases, with 14 bases between the two germline ends. Germline CDR1 SGDLS, CDR2 YYNGEE. In DNA, the CDR3 is TGTGCCAGCAGCCCATTATCAGGGCTCACAGATACGCAGTATTTT. Translated, it gives CASSPLSGLTDTQYF.

This clone was seen a few times. This specimen includes other DNA sequences encoding the same CDR3. The rearrangement links TRBV2 to TRBJ1-5; D call uncertain. Germline V gene data show CDR1 as SNHLY and CDR2 as FYNNEI. The ends were cut back, 4 bases at V and 2 bases at J, with 6 bases in the middle. There are 13 residues in the CDR3. Written as DNA, the CDR3 is TGTGCCAGCAGTGGAGAGGGCAATCAGCCCCAGCATTTT. Translating gives CASSGEGNQPQHF.

The table lists this clone with a count of one. The V and J genes are TRBV6-5 and TRBJ2-1; no reliable D call. Trimming took 8 bases from V and 5 from J, leaving 16 bases between them. Germline loops: CDR1 MNHEY, CDR2 SVGAGI. CDR3 length: 14 residues. The CDR3 bases are TGTGCCAGCTCATTGGACGGCGTTAACAATGAGCAGTTCTTC. Its protein product is CASSLDGVNNEQFF.

Regarding this clone: Other DNA sequences in this sample translate to the same CDR3. The chain joins TRBV27 to TRBJ2-7; 9 nucleotides line up with TRBD2. The CDR3 length is 15 residues. Germline V CDR1 and CDR2: MNHEY, SMNVEV (reference sequence). The junction had 4 bases not matched to a gene; V was cut back by 2 bases and J by 2 bases. CDR3 region: CASSLGLAGTYEQYF. CDR3 nucleotides: TGTGCCAGCAGTTTAGGGCTAGCGGGAACCTACGAGCAGTACTTC.

The chain employs TRBV4-1 and TRBJ2-1, with 8 bases that match TRBD2. CDR3 length: 15 amino acids. CDR1 MGHRA and CDR2 YSYEKL come from the germline V gene. The V and J ends lost 3 bases and 7 bases, in that order; junction bases with no gene match: 8. CDR3 nucleotides: TGCGCCAGCAGCCATCTACTAGCGGTCCGAAATGAGCAGTTCTTC. Translating gives CASSHLLAVRNEQFF.

This chain uses TRBV6-5 with TRBJ2-5; no clear D gene. Germline-derived CDR1 and CDR2 are MNHEY and SVGAGI. V gave up 0 bases and J gave up 1 base, with 6 bases separating them. The CDR3 is made up of 14 amino acids. The CDR3 DNA reads TGTGCCAGCAGTTACTCGATGGTCCAAGAGACCCAGTACTTC. This sequence encodes CASSYSMVQETQYF.

As regards this clone: At the DNA level, this CDR3 is encoded by other sequences in the same sample as well. The gene calls are TRBV2 and TRBJ1-5, with D possibly matching TRBD1 (5 bases). V lost 4 bases to trimming and J lost 5 bases, with 12 bases between them. This CDR3 region has 14 residues. The V gene's germline CDR1 is SNHLY and CDR2 FYNNEI. The CDR3 reads CASSGGQADQPQHF. CDR3 DNA: TGTGCCAGCAGTGGGGGCCAGGCTGATCAGCCCCAGCATTTT. Using reference TRBV2 and TRBJ1-5 for the parts outside the CDR3, the full variable domain is EPEVTQTPSHQVTQMGQEVILRCVPISNHLYFYWYRQILGQKVEFLVSFYNNEISEKSEIFDDQFSVERPDGSNFTLKIRSTKLEDSAMYFCASSGGQADQPQHFGDGTRLSIL.

The gene calls are TRBV7-2 and TRBJ1-2; D uncertain. The CDR3 loop spans 14 amino acids. Germline lookup yields CDR1 SGHTA and CDR2 FQGNSA. V dropped 6 bases and J dropped 0 bases, with 11 bases sitting between them. CDR3 DNA sequence: TGTGCCAGCAGTCAGAGGGCCGCTAACTATGGCTACACCTTC. Encoded protein: CASSQRAANYGYTF.

The chain links TRBV7-3 to TRBJ1-2, with 9 bases that match TRBD1. The germline V gene encodes CDR1 SGHTA and CDR2 FQGTGA. CDR3 length equals 14 residues. The V segment lost 4 bases and the J segment 8 bases; nucleotides outside the gene matches: 8. Here the CDR3 reads CASSSGTGRDGYTF. The DNA for the CDR3 is TGTGCCAGCAGCTCCGGGACAGGGAGGGACGGCTACACCTTC.

This chain connects TRBV5-1 to TRBJ2-5; tentative D call: TRBD2 (5 bases). Germline assignment: CDR1 SGHRS and CDR2 YFSETQ. V was clipped by 3 bases and J by 3 bases, with 12 bases between them. The length of the CDR3 is 14 residues. The CDR3 sequence: CASSSDPSKETQYF. The CDR3 DNA sequence: TGCGCCAGCAGCTCGGACCCTAGCAAAGAGACCCAGTACTTC.